The 8 T cell receptor beta chains given below trace back to one sample, sequenced in a study of human T cells and chemical hapten exposure. One entry per CDR3 protein results from TCRdb running MiXCR on the RACE reads. The sample contains 150,000 to 200,000 distinct CDR3 sequences, just under 30% of which appear only once. As for time point: pre-sensitization, week 0. Treatment of the sample: therapeutic diphenylcyclopropenone sensitization with weekly scalp DPC. The specimen was whole blood, collected in connection with sensitization to the hapten diphenylcyclopropenone (DPC). The receptors were gathered from a woman under 40 with alopecia areata. Some clones in this sample may be carry-over from other donors' samples.

In this sample, this clonotype turned up a few times. This chain links TRBV28 with TRBJ1-5; D not certain. V lost 2 bases and J 0 bases, leaving 5 bases between the germline ends. The CDR3 sequence is 14 residues long. In germline, CDR1 is MDHEN, CDR2 SYDVKM. The CDR3 region is CASSLILSNQPQHF. CDR3 in DNA: TGTGCCAGCAGTTTAATCCTTAGCAATCAGCCCCAGCATTTT.

This clonotype was seen more than once but under ten times. V gene TRBV7-3 combines with J gene TRBJ2-7, with D maybe TRBD2 (7 bases). V was shortened by 5 bases and J by 5 bases, with 16 bases between the two germline ends. This CDR3 is built from 14 residues. The V gene's germline CDR1 is SGHTA and CDR2 FQGTGA. This CDR3 reads CASSPRGAPNEQYF. The CDR3 DNA reads TGTGCCAGCAGCCCCCGGGGGGCTCCCAACGAGCAGTACTTC.

To note about this clonotype: A read error may account for a junction end that differs from germline. The chain links TRBV7-2 to TRBJ2-7; D might be TRBD1 or TRBD2, each matching 5 bases. Per the germline V gene, CDR1 is SGHTA and CDR2 is FQGNSA. The CDR3 has 15 amino acids. CDR3 sequence: CAGSSQGEGGYEQYF. CDR3 DNA: TGTGCCGGCAGCTCCCAGGGTGAAGGAGGCTACGAGCAGTACTTC.

This clonotype was seen more than once but under ten times. The V and J genes are TRBV10-3 and TRBJ2-1; 10 bases match TRBD2. The germline CDR1 and CDR2 sequences are ENHRY and SYGVKD. Losses at the gene ends were 10 bases for V and 2 bases for J; bases not matched to a gene: 5. This CDR3 contains 14 residues. The CDR3 loop reads CASTSGIPYNEQFF. The CDR3 coding sequence is TGTGCCAGTACTAGCGGGATTCCCTACAATGAGCAGTTCTTC.

This rearrangement joins TRBV20-1 to TRBJ2-2; 7 bases fit TRBD2. V shed 5 bases and J 6 bases; nucleotides not matched to a gene: 3. The length of the CDR3 is 12 residues. Germline lookup yields CDR1 DFQATT and CDR2 SNEGSKA (reference sequence). The chain's CDR3 is CSAGGGPGELFF. For the CDR3, the DNA is TGCAGTGCTGGGGGGGGACCCGGGGAGCTGTTTTTT.

The V gene is TRBV28, the J gene TRBJ1-3, with D unclear. The V and J ends lost 6 bases and 0 bases respectively, with 15 bases between them. Germline V gene lookup returns CDR1 MDHEN and CDR2 SYDVKM. CDR3 size: 16 residues. This CDR3 is CASRVWSADSGNTIYF. The DNA for the CDR3 is TGTGCCAGCAGAGTGTGGTCAGCTGACTCTGGAAACACCATATATTTT.

In this sample, this clonotype turned up once. This chain connects TRBV28 to TRBJ1-2, with unresolved D. Trimming pared 5 bases from V and 0 bases from J, leaving 13 bases between. This CDR3 contains 15 residues. Germline V gene data show CDR1 as MDHEN and CDR2 as SYDVKM. The CDR3 protein is CASSLGPLANYGYTF. CDR3 bases: TGTGCCAGCAGTCTCGGACCGCTTGCTAACTATGGCTACACCTTC.

The chain employs TRBV29-1 and TRBJ1-2; 8 bases line up with TRBD1. The V segment lost 5 bases and the J segment 7 bases; nucleotides outside the gene matches: 6. Germline-derived CDR1 and CDR2 are SQVTM and ANQGSEA. The CDR3 has 12 amino acids. The CDR3 DNA follows: TGCAGCGTTCAGGGGGCTTTAGCTGGCTACACCTTC. Translated, it gives CSVQGALAGYTF.